This TCR beta chain stems from a study of low-dose radiotherapy and immunotherapy resistance in tumors. The table lists this clonotype with many counts. First-strand cDNA used TRAV- and TRBV-specific primers, covering alpha and beta chains. Amplification, which lasted 20 to 25 PCR cycles, used a constant-region primer and V-primer adapter to amplify TCRs. TCRdb recomputed calls from the reads with MiXCR, one row per CDR3 protein. The sample has some 82,000 distinct CDR3 sequences; approximately 17% are singletons. Time point given: before trial treatment. Each patient who was eligible had an advanced solid tumor with no tumor-infiltrating lymphocytes. Germline assignment: CDR1 SGHDT and CDR2 YYEEEE. V lost 2 bases and J lost 1; bases outside the gene matches: 0. This CDR3 region has 15 residues.

The source of this sequence is a male donor with prostate cancer. V usage is TRBV5-6 and J usage is TRBJ2-1; 10 bases line up with TRBD2. Sample: PBMCs, taken before treatment. The DNA of the CDR3 is TGTGCCAGCAGCTTTAGCGGGAGGTCCTACAATGAGCAGTTCTTC. Residues: CASSFSGRSYNEQFF.